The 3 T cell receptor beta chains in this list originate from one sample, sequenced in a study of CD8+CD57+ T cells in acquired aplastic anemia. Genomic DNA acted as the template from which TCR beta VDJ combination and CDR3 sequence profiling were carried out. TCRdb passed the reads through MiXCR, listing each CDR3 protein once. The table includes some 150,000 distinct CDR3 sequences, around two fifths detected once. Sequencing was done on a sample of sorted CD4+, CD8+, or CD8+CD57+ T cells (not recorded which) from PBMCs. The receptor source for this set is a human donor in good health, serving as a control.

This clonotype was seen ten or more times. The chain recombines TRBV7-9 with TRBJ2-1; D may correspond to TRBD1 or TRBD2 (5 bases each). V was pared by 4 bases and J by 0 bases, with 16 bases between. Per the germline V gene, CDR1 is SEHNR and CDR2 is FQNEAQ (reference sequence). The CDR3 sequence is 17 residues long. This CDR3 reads CASSSQGTGSSYNEQFF. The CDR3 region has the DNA TGTGCCAGCAGCTCCCAGGGCACGGGGAGCTCCTACAATGAGCAGTTCTTC.

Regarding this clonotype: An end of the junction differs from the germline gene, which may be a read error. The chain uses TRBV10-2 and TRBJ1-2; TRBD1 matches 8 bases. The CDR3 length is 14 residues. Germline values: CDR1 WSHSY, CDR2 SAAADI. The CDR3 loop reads CASRQGASDYGYTF. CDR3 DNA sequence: TGTGCCAGCCGGCAGGGGGCCAGCGACTATGGCTACACCTTC.

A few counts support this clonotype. CDR3 amino acids: CSASRGRIDQPQHF. DNA for the CDR3: TGCAGTGCTAGTAGGGGCAGGATTGATCAGCCCCAGCATTTT. The chain joins TRBV20-1 to TRBJ1-5; possibly TRBD1 for D (5 bases). Looked up from germline, CDR1 is DFQATT and CDR2 is SNEGSKA (reference sequence). The V end was cut by 3 bases, the J end by 5 bases, with 14 bases between. The CDR3 covers 14 residues.